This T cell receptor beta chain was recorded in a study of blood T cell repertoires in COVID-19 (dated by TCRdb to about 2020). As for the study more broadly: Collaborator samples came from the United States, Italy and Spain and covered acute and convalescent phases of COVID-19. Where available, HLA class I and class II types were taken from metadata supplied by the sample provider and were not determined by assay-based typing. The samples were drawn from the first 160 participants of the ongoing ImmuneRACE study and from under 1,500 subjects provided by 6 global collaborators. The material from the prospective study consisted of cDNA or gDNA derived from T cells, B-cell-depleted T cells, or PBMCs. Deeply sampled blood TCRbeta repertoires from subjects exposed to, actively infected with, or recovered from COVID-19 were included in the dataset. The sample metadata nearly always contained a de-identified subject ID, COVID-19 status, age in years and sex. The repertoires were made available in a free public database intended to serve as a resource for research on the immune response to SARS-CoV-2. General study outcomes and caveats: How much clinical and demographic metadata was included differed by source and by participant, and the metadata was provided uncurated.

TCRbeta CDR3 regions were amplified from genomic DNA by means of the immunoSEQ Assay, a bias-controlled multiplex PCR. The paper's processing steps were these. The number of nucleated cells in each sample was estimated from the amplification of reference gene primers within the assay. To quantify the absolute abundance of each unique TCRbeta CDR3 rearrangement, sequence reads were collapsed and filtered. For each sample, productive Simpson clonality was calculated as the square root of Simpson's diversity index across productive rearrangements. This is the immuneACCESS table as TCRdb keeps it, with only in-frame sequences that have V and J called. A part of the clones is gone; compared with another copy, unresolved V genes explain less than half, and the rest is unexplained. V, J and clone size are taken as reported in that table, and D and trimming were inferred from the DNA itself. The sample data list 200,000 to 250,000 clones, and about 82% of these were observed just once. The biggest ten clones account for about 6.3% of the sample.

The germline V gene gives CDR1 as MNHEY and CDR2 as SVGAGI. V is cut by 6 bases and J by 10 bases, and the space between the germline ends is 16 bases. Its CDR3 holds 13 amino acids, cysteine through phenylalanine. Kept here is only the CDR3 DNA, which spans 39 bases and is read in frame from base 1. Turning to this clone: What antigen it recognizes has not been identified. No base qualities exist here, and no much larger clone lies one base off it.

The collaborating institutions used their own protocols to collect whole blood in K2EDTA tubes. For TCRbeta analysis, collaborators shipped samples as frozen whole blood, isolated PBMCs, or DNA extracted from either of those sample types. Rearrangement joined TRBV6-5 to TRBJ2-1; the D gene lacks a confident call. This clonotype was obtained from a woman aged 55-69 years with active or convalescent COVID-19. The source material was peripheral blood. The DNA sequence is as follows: TGTGCCAGCAGCGCCCAGTGGGCCGTAGAGCAGTTCTTC. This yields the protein CASSAQWAVEQFF.